The rows below give T cell receptor beta chains drawn from one sample of a study of blood T cell repertoires in COVID-19. Generated by immunoSEQ multiplex PCR, the TCRdb table keeps only in-frame clones and is missing some. The sample contains roughly 170,000 clones, 65% to 85% of which appear only once. Specimen: PBMCs or T cells enriched from blood (not recorded which). Every receptor here comes from a woman aged 45-59 years in a cohort exposed to, infected with or recovered from COVID-19 (not recorded which). Each CDR3 is given with its conserved first and last residue. The D gene is left open where the match is weak. Where a row states a size, it is once, few, many or the class of an expanded clone; other rows omit it.

d_call: -
clone_size: -
j_call: TRBJ2-7
cdr3_length: 13
v_call: TRBV29-1
cdr3_aa: CSVGLTGAYEQYF
cdr3_nt: TGCAGCGTTGGCCTTACCGGAGCATACGAGCAGTACTTC

d_call: -
clone_size: -
j_call: TRBJ1-1
cdr3_length: 12
v_call: TRBV7-2
cdr3_aa: CASSPRGTEAFF
cdr3_nt: TGTGCCAGCAGCCCCCGGGGGACTGAAGCTTTCTTT

d_call: -
clone_size: -
j_call: TRBJ1-3
cdr3_length: 15
v_call: TRBV7-2
cdr3_aa: CASSLVSVSGNTIYF
cdr3_nt: TGTGCCAGCAGCTTAGTCAGTGTCTCTGGAAACACCATATATTTT

d_call: -
clone_size: -
j_call: TRBJ2-5
cdr3_length: 13
v_call: TRBV2
cdr3_aa: CASNLISQETQYF
cdr3_nt: TGTGCCAGCAACCTGATCAGCCAAGAGACCCAGTACTTC

d_call: -
clone_size: -
j_call: TRBJ2-5
cdr3_length: 17
v_call: TRBV5-1
cdr3_aa: CASSWGRGARVEETQYF
cdr3_nt: TGCGCCAGCAGCTGGGGACGCGGGGCGAGGGTGGAAGAGACCCAGTACTTC

d_call: TRBD1
clone_size: few
j_call: TRBJ1-2
cdr3_length: 13
v_call: TRBV5-4
cdr3_aa: CASSFPGGYGYTF
cdr3_nt: TGTGCCAGCAGCTTCCCAGGGGGCTATGGCTACACCTTC

d_call: -
clone_size: -
j_call: TRBJ1-2
cdr3_length: 12
v_call: TRBV4-2
cdr3_aa: CASSQQQGLHTF
cdr3_nt: TGTGCCAGCAGCCAGCAACAGGGCTTGCACACCTTC

d_call: TRBD2
clone_size: -
j_call: TRBJ2-3
cdr3_length: 17
v_call: TRBV2
cdr3_aa: CASKGGTRASSTDTQYF
cdr3_nt: TGTGCCAGTAAGGGAGGGACTAGAGCGTCTAGCACAGATACGCAGTATTTT

d_call: -
clone_size: -
j_call: TRBJ1-3
cdr3_length: 18
v_call: TRBV21-1
cdr3_aa: CASSLTSTEFHSGNTIYF
cdr3_nt: TGTGCCAGCAGCTTGACGAGCACAGAGTTTCACTCTGGAAACACCATATATTTT

d_call: -
clone_size: -
j_call: TRBJ2-7
cdr3_length: 11
v_call: TRBV9
cdr3_aa: CASTESYEQYF
cdr3_nt: TGTGCCAGCACCGAGTCCTACGAGCAGTACTTC

d_call: TRBD1
clone_size: once
j_call: TRBJ2-7
cdr3_length: 15
v_call: TRBV30
cdr3_aa: CAWSLETGEYNEQYF
cdr3_nt: TGTGCCTGGAGTTTAGAGACAGGGGAATACAACGAGCAGTACTTC

d_call: -
clone_size: -
j_call: TRBJ2-2
cdr3_length: 15
v_call: TRBV5-1
cdr3_aa: CASSLDRENTGELFF
cdr3_nt: TGCGCCAGCAGCTTGGACAGGGAGAACACCGGGGAGCTGTTTTTT

d_call: -
clone_size: -
j_call: TRBJ2-5
cdr3_length: 14
v_call: TRBV4-1
cdr3_aa: CASSQEGLPETQYF
cdr3_nt: TGCGCCAGCAGCCAAGAGGGACTTCCAGAGACCCAGTACTTC

d_call: -
clone_size: -
j_call: TRBJ1-2
cdr3_length: 15
v_call: TRBV5-4
cdr3_aa: CASSSGQLRGYGYTF
cdr3_nt: TGTGCCAGCAGCTCCGGCCAGCTACGAGGCTATGGCTACACCTTC

d_call: TRBD1
clone_size: -
j_call: TRBJ1-1
cdr3_length: 15
v_call: TRBV10-3
cdr3_aa: CAISDGTGSVTEAFF
cdr3_nt: TGTGCCATCAGTGATGGGACAGGCAGCGTCACTGAAGCTTTCTTT

d_call: -
clone_size: -
j_call: TRBJ1-4
cdr3_length: 10
v_call: TRBV2
cdr3_aa: CASSEAELTF
cdr3_nt: TGTGCCAGCAGTGAAGCCGAGTTAACCTTT

d_call: -
clone_size: -
j_call: TRBJ2-7
cdr3_length: 15
v_call: TRBV7-9
cdr3_aa: CASSPLGAASYEQYF
cdr3_nt: TGTGCCAGCAGCCCCCTCGGAGCCGCCTCCTACGAGCAGTACTTC

d_call: -
clone_size: -
j_call: TRBJ1-1
cdr3_length: 13
v_call: TRBV30
cdr3_aa: CAWSPGPYTEAFF
cdr3_nt: TGTGCCTGGAGCCCAGGGCCCTACACTGAAGCTTTCTTT

d_call: TRBD2
clone_size: -
j_call: TRBJ2-7
cdr3_length: 16
v_call: TRBV28
cdr3_aa: CASSSYKREFAPEQYF
cdr3_nt: TGTGCCAGCAGTTCATACAAGCGGGAGTTTGCCCCCGAGCAGTACTTC

d_call: -
clone_size: -
j_call: TRBJ2-5
cdr3_length: 10
v_call: TRBV20-1
cdr3_aa: CSAGAETQYF
cdr3_nt: TGCAGTGCTGGGGCGGAGACCCAGTACTTC

d_call: TRBD1
clone_size: -
j_call: TRBJ2-2
cdr3_length: 16
v_call: TRBV7-9
cdr3_aa: CASSSTGGVGTGELFF
cdr3_nt: TGTGCCAGCAGCTCGACAGGGGGCGTAGGGACCGGGGAGCTGTTTTTT

d_call: -
clone_size: -
j_call: TRBJ1-4
cdr3_length: 14
v_call: TRBV4-1
cdr3_aa: CASSQQGIGEKLFF
cdr3_nt: TGCGCCAGCAGCCAACAGGGTATTGGTGAAAAACTGTTTTTT

d_call: -
clone_size: -
j_call: TRBJ2-2
cdr3_length: 15
v_call: TRBV2
cdr3_aa: CASSALGGNTGELFF
cdr3_nt: TGTGCCAGCAGTGCCTTGGGGGGGAACACCGGGGAGCTGTTTTTT

d_call: -
clone_size: -
j_call: TRBJ2-6
cdr3_length: 13
v_call: TRBV7-9
cdr3_aa: CASTSSGANVLTF
cdr3_nt: TGTGCCAGCACCTCTTCTGGGGCCAACGTCCTGACTTTC

d_call: -
clone_size: -
j_call: TRBJ1-3
cdr3_length: 13
v_call: TRBV3-1/TRBV3-2
cdr3_aa: CASSQQGVGTIYF
cdr3_nt: TGTGCCAGCAGCCAACAGGGTGTCGGCACCATATATTTT

d_call: TRBD1
clone_size: once
j_call: TRBJ1-1
cdr3_length: 16
v_call: TRBV5-4
cdr3_aa: CASSPGTGALNTEAFF
cdr3_nt: TGTGCCAGCAGCCCTGGGACAGGGGCTCTTAACACTGAAGCTTTCTTT

d_call: -
clone_size: -
j_call: TRBJ2-2
cdr3_length: 15
v_call: TRBV6-5
cdr3_aa: CASSYVGVATGELFF
cdr3_nt: TGTGCCAGCAGTTACGTCGGAGTGGCAACCGGGGAGCTGTTTTTT

d_call: TRBD1
clone_size: -
j_call: TRBJ1-5
cdr3_length: 14
v_call: TRBV29-1
cdr3_aa: CSVRTTGAGQPQHF
cdr3_nt: TGCAGCGTTCGAACTACAGGGGCGGGTCAGCCCCAGCATTTT

d_call: TRBD1
clone_size: -
j_call: TRBJ1-2
cdr3_length: 14
v_call: TRBV7-2
cdr3_aa: CASSGRGHVYGYTF
cdr3_nt: TGTGCCAGCAGCGGCAGGGGGCATGTCTATGGCTACACCTTC

d_call: TRBD1
clone_size: -
j_call: TRBJ2-2
cdr3_length: 16
v_call: TRBV10-3
cdr3_aa: CAISERGQENTGELFF
cdr3_nt: TGTGCCATCAGTGAGAGGGGACAGGAGAACACCGGGGAGCTGTTTTTT

d_call: -
clone_size: -
j_call: TRBJ2-1
cdr3_length: 12
v_call: TRBV19
cdr3_aa: CAISLPGDEQFF
cdr3_nt: TGTGCCATCTCGCTCCCAGGCGATGAGCAGTTCTTC

d_call: TRBD1
clone_size: -
j_call: TRBJ1-1
cdr3_length: 16
v_call: TRBV5-1
cdr3_aa: CASSLGQGRGDTEAFF
cdr3_nt: TGCGCCAGCAGCTTGGGACAGGGGAGGGGGGACACTGAAGCTTTCTTT

d_call: -
clone_size: -
j_call: TRBJ2-7
cdr3_length: 16
v_call: TRBV10-3
cdr3_aa: CATSPNELGSGYEQYF
cdr3_nt: TGTGCCACGAGCCCGAACGAGCTAGGGAGTGGGTACGAGCAGTACTTC

d_call: -
clone_size: -
j_call: TRBJ1-5
cdr3_length: 14
v_call: TRBV10-2
cdr3_aa: CASSPGRADQPQHF
cdr3_nt: TGCGCCAGCAGCCCGGGTCGAGCAGATCAGCCCCAGCATTTT

d_call: TRBD2
clone_size: few
j_call: TRBJ2-7
cdr3_length: 15
v_call: TRBV5-5
cdr3_aa: CASSYVRLAFDEQYF
cdr3_nt: TGTGCCAGCAGCTACGTGAGACTAGCGTTCGACGAGCAGTACTTC

d_call: -
clone_size: -
j_call: TRBJ2-2
cdr3_length: 14
v_call: TRBV3-1/TRBV3-2
cdr3_aa: CASSQTANTGELFF
cdr3_nt: TGTGCCAGCAGCCAGACAGCGAACACCGGGGAGCTGTTTTTT

d_call: -
clone_size: few
j_call: TRBJ1-6
cdr3_length: 20
v_call: TRBV5-1
cdr3_aa: CASSLETVQSRSSYNSPLHF
cdr3_nt: TGCGCCAGCAGCTTGGAGACAGTCCAGAGTAGAAGCTCCTATAATTCACCCCTCCACTTT